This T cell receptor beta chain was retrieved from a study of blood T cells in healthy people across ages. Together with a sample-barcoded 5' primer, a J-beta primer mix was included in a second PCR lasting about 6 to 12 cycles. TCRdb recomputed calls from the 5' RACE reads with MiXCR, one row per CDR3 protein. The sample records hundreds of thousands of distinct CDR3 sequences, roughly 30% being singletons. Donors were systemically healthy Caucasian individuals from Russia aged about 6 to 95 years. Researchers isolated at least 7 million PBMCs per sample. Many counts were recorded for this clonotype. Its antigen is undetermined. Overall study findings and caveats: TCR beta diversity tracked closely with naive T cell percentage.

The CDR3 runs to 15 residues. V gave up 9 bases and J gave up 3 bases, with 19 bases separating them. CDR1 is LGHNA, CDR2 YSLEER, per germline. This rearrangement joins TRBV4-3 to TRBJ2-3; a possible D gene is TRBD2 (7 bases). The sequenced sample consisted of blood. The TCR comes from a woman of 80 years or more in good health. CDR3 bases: TGCGCCAGTGCGAAGGGGGGGGATCTAACAGATACGCAGTATTTT. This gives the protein CASAKGGDLTDTQYF.